This T cell receptor (beta chain) derives from a study of OX40 agonist ivuxolimab in advanced cancers. The protocol was immunoSEQ multiplex PCR, while the TCRdb copy is restricted to in-frame clones and leaves out a portion. The data hold 65,000 to 70,000 clones, with about 90% observed a single time. Trimming removed 4 bases at V and 0 bases at J, with 15 bases between. CDR3 length: 16 amino acids. The germline V gene has CDR1 SGHTA and CDR2 FQGNSA. This receptor was obtained from an adult with an advanced solid tumor such as melanoma, head and neck, liver or kidney cancer. The chain is built from TRBV7-2 and TRBJ1-1; D perhaps matches TRBD1 (5 bases). The sequencing here drew on CD4+ or CD8+ T cells sorted from blood, taken in a trial of the OX40 agonist ivuxolimab. CDR3 sequence (DNA): TGTGCCAGCAGCTCCCAAGTCGGACAAGTGAACACTGAAGCTTTCTTT. Translated: CASSSQVGQVNTEAFF.